This TCR beta chain was recovered during a study of beta chain features in type 1 diabetes. General study results and limits: More deletions and fewer insertions at VDJ junctions were found in patients with type 1 diabetes. Over-representation of high TCR-expressing cells was a possible consequence of cDNA sequencing.

Heparinised blood was drawn once per donor, averaging around 120 mL. The CDR3 extends over 16 residues, inclusive of both ends. CDR1 and CDR2 (germline): MNHNS, SASEGT. Regarding this clone: The antigen is not known. Because it lacks the conserved phenylalanine or tryptophan at the end, this CDR3 is likely a read error. The limits of the CDR3 on the DNA are not certain, so only TCRdb's listed CDR3 is given.

Expressed TCRB transcripts were sequenced because the entire RNA isolate underwent reverse transcription. Mean read depth for naive, central memory and regulatory T cell samples was 3.5 million or so reads. Libraries were prepared by immunoSEQ multiplex PCR; TCRdb keeps only in-frame clonotypes and omits some of them. Here the sample spans 200,000 to 300,000 clones, 27% being singletons. The rearrangement joins TRBV6-1 to TRBJ2-7; TRBD1, the D gene given by the table, was not confirmed from the DNA. Material: central memory CD4+ T cells from blood. This receptor was obtained from a man aged 30 to 39 in good health. CDR3 protein: CASSEARVGAGAITLG.